The rows below give T cell receptor beta chains drawn from one sample of a study of early T cells in non-severe SARS-CoV-2 infection. TCRdb ran MiXCR on the 5' RACE reads and lists one entry per CDR3 protein. Among about 28,000 distinct CDR3 sequences listed, around 5.3% were seen once. The sample consisted of whole blood. All receptors derive from an adult who was a healthcare worker with PCR-confirmed SARS-CoV-2 infection or an uninfected control (not recorded which). CDR3s include the opening cysteine and the closing phenylalanine or tryptophan. Fields, in order: CDR3 length, clone size, J gene, D gene, V gene, CDR3 DNA, CDR3 protein. D genes are given only for firm matches. A row's size may be missing; if present it is once, few, many or a size class.

length: 16
size: few
J: TRBJ2-5
D: TRBD2
V: TRBV10-2
DNA: TGCGCCAGCAGTGAGCCGGGGGGGCCGGTAGGTGAGACCCAGTACTTC
CDR3: CASSEPGGPVGETQYF

length: 16
size: many
J: TRBJ2-3
D: TRBD1
V: TRBV15
DNA: TGTGCCACCAGCAGGGGACAGTTCCCTAGCACAGATACGCAGTATTTT
CDR3: CATSRGQFPSTDTQYF

length: 17
size: few
J: TRBJ2-3
D: TRBD2
V: TRBV20-1
DNA: TGCAGTGCTTCCCCTCGGACTAGCGGGGCAACCACAGATACGCAGTATTTT
CDR3: CSASPRTSGATTDTQYF

length: 15
size: many
J: TRBJ2-7
D: TRBD2
V: TRBV2
DNA: TGTGCCAGCAGAGAGGGACTAGCGGGAGGTCACGAGCAGTACTTC
CDR3: CASREGLAGGHEQYF

length: 14
size: many
J: TRBJ2-7
D: NA
V: TRBV6-2/TRBV6-3
DNA: TGTGCCAGCAGTTCCCCATTCGCCGGGGGCGAGCAGTACTTC
CDR3: CASSSPFAGGEQYF

length: 13
size: many
J: TRBJ1-1
D: NA
V: TRBV4-1
DNA: TGCGCCAGCAGCCAAGCGAGGGAGACTGAAGCTTTCTTT
CDR3: CASSQARETEAFF

length: 12
size: few
J: TRBJ2-1
D: TRBD2
V: TRBV12-3/TRBV12-4
DNA: TGTGCCAGCAGTACACCGGGGGGAGAAGAGTTCTTC
CDR3: CASSTPGGEEFF

length: 13
size: few
J: TRBJ2-5
D: NA
V: TRBV7-2
DNA: TGTGCCAGCAGCTTAGAGCGAGGAGAGACCCAGTACTTC
CDR3: CASSLERGETQYF

length: 13
size: many
J: TRBJ1-2
D: TRBD1
V: TRBV7-2
DNA: TGTGCCAGCAGCCGGGACAGGGGGAATGGCTACACCTTC
CDR3: CASSRDRGNGYTF

length: 17
size: many
J: TRBJ2-3
D: NA
V: TRBV24-1
DNA: TGTGCCACCAGTGTGAGTGGGCGCTGGAATAGCACAGATACGCAGTATTTT
CDR3: CATSVSGRWNSTDTQYF

length: 14
size: few
J: TRBJ1-1
D: TRBD1
V: TRBV5-1
DNA: TGCGCCAGCAGCTCACAGGGGGCAAACACTGAAGCTTTCTTT
CDR3: CASSSQGANTEAFF

length: 15
size: many
J: TRBJ2-3
D: NA
V: TRBV5-6
DNA: TGTGCCAGCAGCTTGGTTGAGGTAGCCACAGATACGCAGTATTTT
CDR3: CASSLVEVATDTQYF

length: 14
size: many
J: TRBJ2-7
D: NA
V: TRBV6-2/TRBV6-3
DNA: TGTGCCAGCAGTTTCCAGGACGCCTCCTACGAGCAGTACTTC
CDR3: CASSFQDASYEQYF

length: 12
size: many
J: TRBJ2-3
D: NA
V: TRBV12-3/TRBV12-4
DNA: TGTGCCAGCAGGGGTAGCACAGATACGCAGTATTTT
CDR3: CASRGSTDTQYF

length: 12
size: many
J: TRBJ2-7
D: NA
V: TRBV2
DNA: TGTGCCAGCAGTGTTACAGGGCACGAGCAGTACTTC
CDR3: CASSVTGHEQYF

length: 16
size: many
J: TRBJ2-7
D: TRBD1
V: TRBV20-1
DNA: TGCAGTGCTAGTGTTATGGGACAGAGTAGCTCCTACGAGCAGTACTTC
CDR3: CSASVMGQSSSYEQYF

length: 17
size: many
J: TRBJ2-2
D: TRBD2
V: TRBV27
DNA: TGTGCCAGCAGCTACCGGACTAGCGGGGGACTAAGGGGGGAGCTGTTTTTT
CDR3: CASSYRTSGGLRGELFF

length: 16
size: many
J: TRBJ2-7
D: TRBD2
V: TRBV4-2
DNA: TGTGCCAGCAGCCAAGACAGCGGGGGTTACTTCTACGAGCAGTACTTC
CDR3: CASSQDSGGYFYEQYF

length: 14
size: many
J: TRBJ2-3
D: NA
V: TRBV7-2
DNA: TGTGCCAGCAGCCCCCTCACCCGGGCAGATACGCAGTATTTT
CDR3: CASSPLTRADTQYF

length: 13
size: many
J: TRBJ2-3
D: TRBD1
V: TRBV24-1
DNA: TGTGCCACCAGTGGGACAGGGAAAGATACGCAGTATTTT
CDR3: CATSGTGKDTQYF

length: 15
size: NA
J: TRBJ2-1
D: TRBD2
V: TRBV11-2
DNA: TGTGCCAGCAGCTCCGCCGGAAGCGGGGACAATGAGCAGTTCTTC
CDR3: CASSSAGSGDNEQFF

length: 13
size: many
J: TRBJ1-1
D: NA
V: TRBV10-1
DNA: TGCGCCAGCAGTGATTCGGGGTACACTGAAGCTTTCTTT
CDR3: CASSDSGYTEAFF

length: 15
size: NA
J: TRBJ2-2
D: TRBD1
V: TRBV5-4
DNA: TGTGCCAGCGGAAGGGACAGACTGAACACCGGGGAGCTGTTTTTT
CDR3: CASGRDRLNTGELFF

length: 17
size: many
J: TRBJ2-1
D: TRBD2
V: TRBV6-6
DNA: TGTGCCAGCAGCCCCGGACTAGCGGGAGCTGTGAGGTCTGGGCAGTTCTTC
CDR3: CASSPGLAGAVRSGQFF

length: 13
size: many
J: TRBJ2-3
D: NA
V: TRBV12-3/TRBV12-4
DNA: TGTGCCAGCAGTCACCTCTTCGACGGGGTTAAGTATTTT
CDR3: CASSHLFDGVKYF

length: 15
size: NA
J: TRBJ2-1
D: TRBD1
V: TRBV12-5
DNA: TGTGCTAGTGGTCTTCTACAGGGGGCTGGTGATGAGCAGTTCTTC
CDR3: CASGLLQGAGDEQFF

length: 14
size: many
J: TRBJ1-1
D: NA
V: TRBV20-1
DNA: TGCAGTGCTAGAGTACCAGGGATGAACACTGAAGCTTTCTTT
CDR3: CSARVPGMNTEAFF

length: 14
size: many
J: TRBJ2-3
D: NA
V: TRBV7-2
DNA: TGTGCCAGCAGCTTAGTTCAGGGGACAGATACGCAGTATTTT
CDR3: CASSLVQGTDTQYF

length: 14
size: many
J: TRBJ2-3
D: TRBD2
V: TRBV20-1
DNA: TGCAGTGCCCTCGGACTAGCGGAGATAGATACGCAGTATTTT
CDR3: CSALGLAEIDTQYF

length: 15
size: many
J: TRBJ2-3
D: NA
V: TRBV7-9
DNA: TGTGCCAGCAGCCCGACAGGAACACCCACAGATACGCAGTATTTT
CDR3: CASSPTGTPTDTQYF

length: 16
size: medium-sized
J: TRBJ1-3
D: NA
V: TRBV9
DNA: TGTGCCAGCAGCGTAGGTCAGGGCACCACTGGAAACACCATATATTTT
CDR3: CASSVGQGTTGNTIYF